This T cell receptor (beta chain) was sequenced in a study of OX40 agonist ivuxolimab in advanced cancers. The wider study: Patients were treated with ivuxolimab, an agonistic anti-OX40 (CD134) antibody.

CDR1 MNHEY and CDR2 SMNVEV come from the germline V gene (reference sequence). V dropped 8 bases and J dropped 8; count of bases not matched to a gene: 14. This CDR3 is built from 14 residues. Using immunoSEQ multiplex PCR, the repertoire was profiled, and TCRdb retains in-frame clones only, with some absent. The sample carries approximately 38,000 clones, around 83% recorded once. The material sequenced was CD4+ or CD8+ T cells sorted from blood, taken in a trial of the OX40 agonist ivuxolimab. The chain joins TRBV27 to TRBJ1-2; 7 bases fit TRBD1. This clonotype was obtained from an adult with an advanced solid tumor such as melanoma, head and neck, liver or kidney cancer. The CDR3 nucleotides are TGTGCCAGCTCCTCAGGGGGGGGCTTATGGGGCTACACCTTC. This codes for CASSSGGGLWGYTF.